The 18 T cell receptor beta chains below come from one sample, sequenced in a study of blood T cell repertoires in COVID-19. Sequencing used immunoSEQ multiplex PCR; TCRdb keeps in-frame clones, though not all of them. Of just under 150,000 clones listed, 84% are singletons. Sequenced material: peripheral blood. Receptor source: a human donor in a cohort sampled during active COVID-19.

CDR3 in amino acids: CASSPGPLQGAYGYTF. The CDR3 DNA sequence: TGTGCCAGTTCACCCGGACCCCTACAGGGGGCCTATGGCTACACCTTC. V is TRBV19 and J is TRBJ1-2, with 9 bases that match TRBD1. This CDR3 spans 16 amino acids. Germline V gives CDR1 LNHDA, CDR2 SQIVND (reference sequence). V trimming: 8 bases; J trimming: 4 bases; junction bases outside the gene matches: 14.

The chain couples TRBV6-1 to TRBJ2-1; 8 bases line up with TRBD2. CDR1 and CDR2 from the germline V gene are MNHNS and SASEGT. The CDR3 is 15 amino acids. The V and J ends lost 2 bases and 0 bases, in that order; junction bases with no gene match: 0. CDR3 loop: CASSESGSSYNEQFF. The CDR3 DNA is TGTGCCAGCAGTGAAAGCGGGAGCTCCTACAATGAGCAGTTCTTC.

The rearrangement links TRBV9 to TRBJ2-5; tentative D call: TRBD1 (6 bases). This CDR3 has 15 amino acids. CDR1 is SGDLS, CDR2 YYNGEE, per germline. V dropped 4 bases and J dropped 2 bases, with 15 bases sitting between them. The CDR3 region is CASSPQGLKQETQYF. The CDR3 DNA follows: TGTGCCAGCAGCCCCCAGGGGCTCAAGCAAGAGACCCAGTACTTC.

This clone was seen only a few times. As DNA, the CDR3 is TGTGCCAGCAGCCCCAAGCGCCAGCCGGGAAACACCATATATTTT. It yields the protein CASSPKRQPGNTIYF. The genes are TRBV7-9 and TRBJ1-3, with D unresolved. Germline V gives CDR1 SEHNR, CDR2 FQNEAQ (reference sequence). V was shortened by 5 bases and J by 4 bases, with 15 bases between the two germline ends. The CDR3 is 15 residues long.

V is TRBV11-2 and J is TRBJ1-1; D perhaps matches TRBD1 (6 bases). Trimming took 5 bases from V and 11 from J, leaving 15 bases between them. The CDR3 covers 12 residues. Germline V gene sequence: CDR1 SGHAT, CDR2 FQNNGV. The CDR3 region is CASSADPTGAFF. The DNA for the CDR3 is TGTGCCAGCAGCGCAGACCCCACAGGGGCTTTCTTT.

The chain recombines TRBV9 with TRBJ1-5; 8 nucleotides match TRBD1. J lost 9 bases, V lost 3 bases, and 8 bases had no gene match. CDR3 length: 14 residues. The germline V gene has CDR1 SGDLS and CDR2 YYNGEE. CDR3 nucleotide sequence: TGTGCCAGCAGCGCACAGGGGGGACGGGGGCCCCAGCATTTT. Amino acids: CASSAQGGRGPQHF.

The V gene is TRBV9, the J gene TRBJ2-7, with D possibly TRBD2 on 5 matching bases. The ends were cut back, 2 bases at V and 6 bases at J, with 9 bases in the middle. Germline V gives CDR1 SGDLS, CDR2 YYNGEE. There are 12 residues in the CDR3. The DNA for the CDR3 is TGTGCCAGCAGCGTTGAAGGGAGCGAGCAGTACTTC. Encoded protein: CASSVEGSEQYF.

V gene TRBV7-2 combines with J gene TRBJ2-2; D possibly corresponds to TRBD1 (5 bases). Trimming cost V 1 base and J 5 bases, with 8 bases left between them. Per germline, CDR1 SGHTA and CDR2 FQGNSA. The CDR3 spans 14 residues. The CDR3, as DNA: TGTGCCAGCAGCTTAGTCCAGGGAACCGGGGAGCTGTTTTTT. This encodes CASSLVQGTGELFF.

This clone was picked up one time. The rearrangement uses TRBV20-1 and TRBJ1-4; D not certain. V shed 6 bases and J shed 5 bases, with 16 bases lying between them. CDR3 length: 14 amino acids. Germline CDR1 reads DFQATT; CDR2 reads SNEGSKA (reference sequence). CDR3 DNA: TGCAGTGCCAGTGGAGGGTCCGAGAATGAAAAACTGTTTTTT. It translates to CSASGGSENEKLFF.

J is TRBJ2-1 and V is TRBV30, with 10 bases identical to TRBD2. J was trimmed by 6 bases and V by 4 bases; bases with no gene match: 15. From germline, CDR1 is GTSNPN and CDR2 SVGIG (reference sequence). The CDR3 extends over 17 amino acids. The CDR3 region is CAWILGSLSGRANEQFF. CDR3 nucleotide sequence: TGTGCCTGGATTTTGGGGTCATTAAGCGGGAGGGCCAATGAGCAGTTCTTC.

The V and J genes are TRBV6-5 and TRBJ2-5; possible D gene TRBD1, 6 bases. V lost 6 bases and J 3 bases, leaving 11 bases between the germline ends. Germline loops: CDR1 MNHEY, CDR2 SVGAGI. The CDR3 consists of 13 residues. The CDR3 nucleotides read TGTGCCAGCAGGATGCAGGGGAAAGAGACCCAGTACTTC. Protein: CASRMQGKETQYF.

The chain recombines TRBV5-4 with TRBJ2-4, with D perhaps matching TRBD1 (6 bases). The V and J ends lost 2 bases and 11 bases respectively, with 23 bases between them. The CDR3 contains 16 residues. Germline V lookup: CDR1 SGHNT, CDR2 YYREEE (reference sequence). Here the CDR3 DNA reads TGTGCCAGCAGCTTCGCCGGGACACAAGGTTCCCCAGTTCAGTACTTC. Encoded protein: CASSFAGTQGSPVQYF.

V gene TRBV18 combines with J gene TRBJ1-1; D not resolved. CDR3 length: 12 amino acids. From germline, CDR1 is KGHSH and CDR2 LQKENI. The V and J ends lost 0 bases and 5 bases respectively, with 4 bases between them. The CDR3 DNA sequence: TGTGCCAGCTCACCACCATCTACTGAAGCTTTCTTT. Its protein product is CASSPPSTEAFF.

This clone has more than one count but fewer than ten. This sequence joins TRBV19 and TRBJ1-4, with D possibly TRBD1 on 6 matching bases. CDR3 length equals 19 residues. V was clipped by 2 bases and J by 11 bases, with 30 bases between them. Germline V gene data show CDR1 as LNHDA and CDR2 as SQIVND (reference sequence). The chain's CDR3 is CASSIKAGALAKRESKLFF. CDR3 coding DNA: TGTGCCAGTAGTATAAAGGCAGGGGCCCTCGCGAAGCGAGAAAGTAAACTGTTTTTT.

The chain uses TRBV9 and TRBJ1-4; TRBD1 agrees at 9 bases. V was clipped by 3 bases and J by 7 bases; unmatched bases: 7. The germline V gene has CDR1 SGDLS and CDR2 YYNGEE. The CDR3 loop spans 15 amino acids. CDR3 in amino acids: CASSGGQGISEKLFF. In DNA form, the CDR3 reads TGTGCCAGCAGCGGTGGACAGGGGATTAGTGAAAAACTGTTTTTT.

This clone appeared a single time. The genes are TRBV30 and TRBJ2-1; tentatively, D is TRBD1 (6 bases). The V and J ends lost 2 bases and 1 base respectively, with 9 bases between them. The CDR3 covers 14 residues. Germline CDR1 reads GTSNPN; CDR2 reads SVGIG (reference sequence). The CDR3 DNA reads as TGTGCCTGGAGTAATCAGGGGTCCTACAATGAGCAGTTCTTC. Protein: CAWSNQGSYNEQFF.

V is TRBV29-1 and J is TRBJ2-3, with D possibly being TRBD2 (5 bases). The length of the CDR3 is 15 residues. The V and J ends lost 4 bases and 0 bases respectively, with 14 bases between them. Germline assignment: CDR1 SQVTM and CDR2 ANQGSEA. CDR3 amino acids: CSVGVGAASTDTQYF. The CDR3 nucleotides read TGCAGCGTTGGGGTAGGAGCGGCTAGCACAGATACGCAGTATTTT.

CDR3 protein: CASSQSGLRDRGRKNQPQHF. The DNA of the CDR3 is TGCGCCAGCAGTCAATCGGGACTCCGGGACAGGGGGCGCAAGAATCAGCCCCAGCATTTT. The chain uses TRBV23-1 and TRBJ1-5; TRBD1 agrees at 12 bases. Being an ORF, TRBV23-1 has a function that is uncertain. The CDR3 runs 20 residues. V was pared by 0 bases and J by 4 bases, with 13 bases of the junction left unmatched.